This T cell receptor (beta chain) was profiled in a study of immune cell composition in non-small cell lung cancer. Normal lung sampling was at least 3 cm from the tumour, as distant as possible. Germline loops: CDR1 SGDLS, CDR2 YYNGEE. With V trimmed by 0 bases and J by 0 bases, 9 bases remained unmatched. The CDR3 spans 18 residues. This table comes from immunoSEQ multiplex PCR, and its TCRdb copy is limited to in-frame clones, with some not included. The sample yields 8,500 to 9,500 clones, approximately 75% seen once. Sequencing was done on a sample of non-adjacent lung tissue. The clonotype comes from a human donor with non-small cell lung cancer. V and J are TRBV9 and TRBJ2-5, with 9 bases matching TRBD2. The CDR3 sequence is CASSVEVSGGVYQETQYF. For the CDR3, the DNA is TGTGCCAGCAGCGTAGAGGTTAGCGGGGGAGTGTACCAAGAGACCCAGTACTTC.